This entry lists 22 T cell receptor beta chains sequenced from one sample in a study of beta chain features in type 1 diabetes. Investigators reverse transcribed all isolated RNA, so they sequenced expressed TCRB transcripts. TCRdb's copy holds only in-frame clones and misses some; the assay was immunoSEQ multiplex PCR. Among fewer than 650,000 clones listed, around 15% were seen once. The sequenced sample consisted of naive CD4+ T cells from blood. All receptors derive from a man between 18 and 35 years old in good health.

The V call is TRBV4-3, the J call TRBJ2-2; a possible D gene is TRBD1 (5 bases). Germline V lookup: CDR1 LGHNA, CDR2 YSLEER. V lost 0 bases, J lost 3 bases, and 17 bases lay in between. The length of the CDR3 is 18 residues. CDR3 nucleotides: TGCGCCAGCAGCCAAGATTTCGTGCGGCAGGGATACACCGGGGAGCTGTTTTTT. Its protein product is CASSQDFVRQGYTGELFF.

The J gene is TRBJ2-3, the V gene TRBV5-1; D call uncertain. CDR1 is SGHRS and CDR2 is YFSETQ in the germline V gene. Trimming removed 2 bases at V and 4 bases at J, with 5 bases between. CDR3 length: 12 residues. CDR3 amino acids: CASSFIPDTQYF. CDR3 bases: TGCGCCAGCAGCTTTATTCCAGATACGCAGTATTTT. Filled out from reference TRBV5-1 and TRBJ2-3, the complete variable domain reads KAGVTQTPRYLIKTRGQQVTLSCSPISGHRSVSWYQQTPGQGLQFLFEYFSETQRNKGNFPGRFSGRQFSNSRSEMNVSTLELGDSALYLCASSFIPDTQYFGPGTRLTVL.

A few counts support this clone. In DNA, the CDR3 is TGTGCCAGCAGTTACTCGGAGAGGAGCACAGATACGCAGTATTTT. Residues: CASSYSERSTDTQYF. The gene calls are TRBV6-5 and TRBJ2-3; no firm D call. The germline V and J ends were trimmed by 0 bases and 0 bases, with 7 bases remaining between them. CDR3 length: 15 amino acids. Germline lookup yields CDR1 MNHEY and CDR2 SVGAGI.

This clone was seen only a few times. This chain connects TRBV7-2 to TRBJ2-2; D is unresolved. V dropped 11 bases and J dropped 2 bases, with 9 bases sitting between them. This CDR3 has 12 residues. The germline V gene has CDR1 SGHTA and CDR2 FQGNSA. The CDR3 nucleotides read TGTGCCGCTACACCCAACACCGGGGAGCTGTTTTTT. It encodes CAATPNTGELFF.

CDR3 coding DNA: TGTGCCAGCAGCCACCTAGCGGGAGACACAGATACGCAGTATTTT. Encoded protein: CASSHLAGDTDTQYF. The chain has TRBV5-6 and TRBJ2-3; 10 positions agree with TRBD2. V dropped 4 bases and J dropped 2; count of bases not matched to a gene: 4. The germline V gene has CDR1 SGHDT and CDR2 YYEEEE. This CDR3 spans 15 amino acids.

Comments on this clone: Other nucleotide sequences in the sample specify the same CDR3. CDR3 sequence: CATSRDLGTGELFF. CDR3 DNA sequence: TGTGCCACCAGCAGAGATCTGGGGACCGGGGAGCTGTTTTTT. The chain recombines TRBV15 with TRBJ2-2, with unresolved D. This CDR3 region has 14 residues. In germline, CDR1 is LNHNV, CDR2 YYDKDF (reference sequence). V was clipped by 0 bases and J by 5 bases, with 7 bases between them. The full variable domain, its missing parts supplied by reference TRBV15 and TRBJ2-2, is DAMVIQNPRYQVTQFGKPVTLSCSQTLNHNVMYWYQQKSSQAPKLLFHYYDKDFNNEADTPDNFQSRRPNTSFCFLDIRSPGLGDTAMYLCATSRDLGTGELFFGEGSRLTVL.

This clone was observed a handful of times. V is TRBV7-3 and J is TRBJ2-7; weak D call: TRBD1 (5 bases). V was cut by 3 bases and J by 3 bases, with 12 bases left in between. CDR1 is SGHTA, CDR2 FQGTGA, per germline. The CDR3 runs 14 residues. The CDR3 DNA is TGTGCCAGCAGCTTGGAGACAGACGGCTACGAGCAGTACTTC. Its protein product is CASSLETDGYEQYF. Complete variable domain (other parts from reference TRBV7-3 and TRBJ2-7): GAGVSQTPSNKVTEKGKYVELRCDPISGHTALYWYRQSLGQGPEFLIYFQGTGAADDSGLPNDRFFAVRPEGSVSTLKIQRTERGDSAVYLCASSLETDGYEQYFGPGTRLTVT.

This clone has more than one count but fewer than ten. The chain is built from TRBV29-1 and TRBJ2-1, with D tentatively TRBD2 (6 bases). There are 12 residues in the CDR3. The ends were cut back, 7 bases at V and 4 bases at J, with 11 bases in the middle. Germline CDR1 reads SQVTM; CDR2 reads ANQGSEA. CDR3 sequence reads: CSGRERYNEQFF. In DNA form, the CDR3 reads TGCAGCGGTCGGGAGAGGTACAATGAGCAGTTCTTC.

The chain couples TRBV25-1 to TRBJ2-5; 13 positions match TRBD2. V lost 2 bases and J lost 5; bases outside the gene matches: 2. Looked up from germline, CDR1 is MGHDK and CDR2 is SYGVNS. The CDR3 sequence is 15 residues long. The CDR3 nucleotides are TGTGCCAGCAGTGAAGGACTAGCGGGAGTTGAGACCCAGTACTTC. It translates to CASSEGLAGVETQYF.

This clone turned up a few times. The rearrangement uses TRBV6-6 and TRBJ2-3; 7 bases map to TRBD1. V trimming: 6 bases; J trimming: 2 bases; junction bases outside the gene matches: 5. This CDR3 region has 14 residues. Germline V lookup: CDR1 MNHNY, CDR2 SVGAGI (reference sequence). The DNA for the CDR3 is TGTGCCAGCAGGAGGGACAGCCTCACAGATACGCAGTATTTT. It specifies CASRRDSLTDTQYF.

The chain has TRBV5-6 and TRBJ2-1; D is unresolved. This CDR3 region has 12 residues. The V end lost 4 bases, the J end lost 10 bases, and 12 bases lay between the germline ends. The germline CDR1 and CDR2 sequences are SGHDT and YYEEEE. The CDR3 DNA reads as TGTGCCAGCAGCCTGGGTTTACGGGAGCAGTTCTTC. Encoded protein: CASSLGLREQFF.

This clone was recorded a few times. This rearrangement joins TRBV5-7 to TRBJ2-1; 8 bases match TRBD2. TRBV5-7 is recorded as an ORF, its role being uncertain. The CDR3 is 13 amino acids. Trimming at V came to 0 bases and at J to 15 bases, leaving 8 bases not matched to a gene. In nucleotides, the CDR3 is TGTGCCAGCAGCTTGGCTCGGGGGGGCGTCCGGTTCTTC. It translates to CASSLARGGVRFF.

This chain joins TRBV28 and TRBJ2-4; possibly TRBD2 for D (5 bases). The germline V and J ends were trimmed by 7 bases and 9 bases, with 13 bases remaining between them. Germline CDR1 and CDR2: MDHEN and SYDVKM. There are 12 residues in the CDR3. In nucleotides, the CDR3 is TGTGCCAGCAACAGCGGTCGAGGCATTCAGTACTTC. It yields the protein CASNSGRGIQYF. The full variable domain, rest sourced from reference TRBV28 and TRBJ2-4, is DVKVTQSSRYLVKRTGEKVFLECVQDMDHENMFWYRQDPGLGLRLIYFSYDVKMKEKGDIPEGYSVSREKKERFSLILESASTNQTSMYLCASNSGRGIQYFGAGTRLSVL.

This clone was detected a few times. The chain combines TRBV2 with TRBJ2-1, with 8 bases that match TRBD2. Germline V lookup: CDR1 SNHLY, CDR2 FYNNEI. The CDR3 is 13 residues long. The ends lost 6 bases at V and 3 bases at J; junction bases unmatched: 1. Here the CDR3 DNA reads TGTGCCAGCAGGGGACTAGGCTACAATGAGCAGTTCTTC. Encoded protein: CASRGLGYNEQFF.

The J gene is TRBJ1-2, the V gene TRBV12-5; weak D call: TRBD1 (5 bases). The CDR3 is made up of 14 amino acids. Germline V lookup: CDR1 LGHNT, CDR2 FRNRAP. V was pared by 4 bases and J by 0 bases, with 9 bases between. The CDR3 region is CASGSLQANYGYTF. The CDR3, as DNA: TGTGCTAGTGGTTCCCTACAGGCTAACTATGGCTACACCTTC.

This chain uses TRBV18 with TRBJ2-1, with D tentatively TRBD2 (5 bases). This CDR3 is 16 amino acids long. In germline, CDR1 is KGHSH, CDR2 LQKENI. V gave up 1 base and J gave up 5 bases, with 15 bases separating them. Here the CDR3 reads CASSPLRGSEDNEQFF. DNA for the CDR3: TGTGCCAGCTCACCACTTCGAGGGTCTGAGGACAATGAGCAGTTCTTC. The full variable domain, in which reference TRBV18 and TRBJ2-1 provide the parts outside the CDR3, is NAGVMQNPRHLVRRRGQEARLRCSPMKGHSHVYWYRQLPEEGLKFMVYLQKENIIDESGMPKERFSAEFPKEGPSILRIQQVVRGDSAAYFCASSPLRGSEDNEQFFGPGTRLTVL.

The chain carries TRBV21-1 and TRBJ1-2; TRBD1 reflects the table's D call only, with no check against the DNA. TRBV21-1 is recorded as a pseudogene. The CDR3 runs to 17 residues. Here the CDR3 reads CASSCGHPGQGAEGYTF. The DNA of the CDR3 is TGTGCCAGCAGCTGTGGGCATCCGGGACAGGGGGCGGAGGGCTACACCTTC.

The sample holds a few counts of this clone. This chain uses TRBV28 with TRBJ1-2, with a weak D call TRBD1 (6 bases). This CDR3 has 15 residues. The germline V and J ends were trimmed by 4 bases and 2 bases, with 14 bases remaining between them. Germline values: CDR1 MDHEN, CDR2 SYDVKM. The CDR3 loop reads CASSSPPGANYGYTF. CDR3 nucleotide sequence: TGTGCCAGCAGTTCCCCTCCGGGGGCCAACTATGGCTACACCTTC.

This clone was seen a handful of times. The J gene is TRBJ2-3, the V gene TRBV28; TRBD1 agrees at 8 bases. J lost 0 bases, V lost 5 bases, and 10 bases had no gene match. Germline V gene data show CDR1 as MDHEN and CDR2 as SYDVKM. The CDR3 is 17 residues long. CDR3 coding DNA: TGTGCCAGCAGTCCGGGACAGGACTTAACTAGCACAGATACGCAGTATTTT. Protein sequence: CASSPGQDLTSTDTQYF. Filled out from reference TRBV28 and TRBJ2-3, the complete variable domain reads DVKVTQSSRYLVKRTGEKVFLECVQDMDHENMFWYRQDPGLGLRLIYFSYDVKMKEKGDIPEGYSVSREKKERFSLILESASTNQTSMYLCASSPGQDLTSTDTQYFGPGTRLTVL.

This clone was picked up a small number of times. The rearrangement uses TRBV28 and TRBJ1-5; D possibly corresponds to TRBD1 (5 bases). Deletions cut 7 bases from V and 2 bases from J, with 9 bases between. Germline V gene lookup returns CDR1 MDHEN and CDR2 SYDVKM. CDR3 length equals 13 residues. The CDR3 sequence: CASKGRGNQPQHF. The CDR3 DNA follows: TGTGCCAGCAAGGGACGGGGCAATCAGCCCCAGCATTTT.

This clone was seen only a few times. The CDR3 spells CASSLAGDRGKYEQYF. CDR3 coding DNA: TGTGCCAGCAGCTTAGCAGGGGACAGGGGTAAATACGAGCAGTACTTC. The rearrangement links TRBV7-2 to TRBJ2-7; 10 bases are a match to TRBD1. There are 16 residues in the CDR3. Germline CDR1 SGHTA, CDR2 FQGNSA. With V trimmed by 0 bases and J by 4 bases, 6 bases remained unmatched.

This clone was recorded a few times. The V gene is TRBV10-3, the J gene TRBJ2-2; no clear D gene. This CDR3 contains 14 residues. Germline CDR1 ENHRY, CDR2 SYGVKD. Trimming removed 7 bases from V and 2 bases from J, with 11 bases in between. The chain's CDR3 is CAITTRSNTGELFF. The CDR3 nucleotides are TGTGCCATCACTACCAGGTCCAACACCGGGGAGCTGTTTTTT.